This T cell receptor beta chain came from a study of blood T cell repertoires in COVID-19. Study-wide context: The analysed material was cDNA or gDNA that came from T cells, B-cell-depleted T cells, or PBMCs.

In the study's own analysis: From reference gene primer amplification, estimates of nucleated cell counts were derived. Clones were read by immunoSEQ multiplex PCR, and TCRdb kept only the in-frame ones, dropping some. V and J calls and clone size are as listed in that table; D and trimming were resolved from the DNA. The sample records nearly 110,000 clones, almost 85% being singletons. The CDR3 runs to 14 residues. Germline V gene data show CDR1 as GTSNPN and CDR2 as SVGIG (reference sequence). V dropped 1 base and J dropped 1; count of bases not matched to a gene: 3. This chain connects TRBV30 to TRBJ1-2, with TRBD1 matching over 7 bases. Sequencing was performed on peripheral blood. The receptor was isolated from a human donor in a cohort sampled during active COVID-19. The CDR3 nucleotides read TGTGCCTGGAGTGAATGGGACAGTAACTATGGCTACACCTTC. This gives the protein CAWSEWDSNYGYTF.